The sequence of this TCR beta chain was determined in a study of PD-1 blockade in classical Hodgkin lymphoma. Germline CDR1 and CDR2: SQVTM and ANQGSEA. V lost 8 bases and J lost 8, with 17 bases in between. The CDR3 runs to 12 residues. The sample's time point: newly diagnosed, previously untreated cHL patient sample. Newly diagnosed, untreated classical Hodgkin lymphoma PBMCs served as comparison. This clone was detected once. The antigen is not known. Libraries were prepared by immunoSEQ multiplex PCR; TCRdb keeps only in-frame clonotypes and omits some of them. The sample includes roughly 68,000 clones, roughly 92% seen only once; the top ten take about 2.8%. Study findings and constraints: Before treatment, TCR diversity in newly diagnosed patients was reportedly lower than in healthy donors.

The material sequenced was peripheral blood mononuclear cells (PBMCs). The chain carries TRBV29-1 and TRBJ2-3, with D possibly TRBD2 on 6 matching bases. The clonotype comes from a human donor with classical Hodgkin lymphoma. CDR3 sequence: CSPGGSGGTQYF. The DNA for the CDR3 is TGCAGCCCAGGAGGGTCCGGTGGTACGCAGTATTTT.